Below, 26 T cell receptor beta chains from the same sample are listed, as sequenced in a study of CD8+ T cells in alopecia areata. Extraction of RNA preceded its reverse transcription into cDNA, which served as the sequencing template. Profiling relied on immunoSEQ multiplex PCR, and the TCRdb table lists in-frame clones only, not all of them. The sample has 55,000 to 65,000 clones, around 44% seen once. The sequenced sample was NKG2D-low CD8+ T cells sorted from blood. The receptors were sampled from a human donor with alopecia areata.

The rearrangement links TRBV2 to TRBJ2-5; D may be TRBD1 or TRBD2 (5 bases each). Trimming cost V 6 bases and J 11 bases, with 10 bases left between them. Germline CDR1 SNHLY, CDR2 FYNNEI. The CDR3 covers 10 residues. The CDR3 DNA reads as TGTGCCAGCAGCCTGGGGGAGCAGTACTTC. Translation: CASSLGEQYF.

This sequence joins TRBV27 and TRBJ1-5; D gene unclear. V gave up 6 bases and J gave up 0 bases, with 9 bases separating them. Germline lookup yields CDR1 MNHEY and CDR2 SMNVEV (reference sequence). The CDR3 is made up of 14 amino acids. As DNA, the CDR3 is TGTGCCAGCAGCACAGATTATAGCAATCAGCCCCAGCATTTT. Amino acids: CASSTDYSNQPQHF.

The rearrangement links TRBV2 to TRBJ2-5; 8 nucleotides align to TRBD2. Trimming removed 5 bases from V and 1 base from J; junction bases left unmatched: 6. In germline, CDR1 is SNHLY, CDR2 FYNNEI. This CDR3 has 15 residues. The DNA for the CDR3 is TGTGCCAGCAGTCAGCGGGGGCTACTCCAAGAGACCCAGTACTTC. Protein: CASSQRGLLQETQYF.

This chain links TRBV28 with TRBJ2-7; 11 nucleotides line up with TRBD1. This CDR3 region has 16 residues. Trimming at V came to 4 bases and at J to 2 bases, leaving 7 bases not matched to a gene. CDR1 and CDR2 from the germline V gene are MDHEN and SYDVKM. The CDR3 nucleotides are TGTGCCAGCAGTTCCCGTCCGGGACAGGGGGCCTACGAGCAGTACTTC. Its translation is CASSSRPGQGAYEQYF. Filled out from reference TRBV28 and TRBJ2-7, the complete variable domain reads DVKVTQSSRYLVKRTGEKVFLECVQDMDHENMFWYRQDPGLGLRLIYFSYDVKMKEKGDIPEGYSVSREKKERFSLILESASTNQTSMYLCASSSRPGQGAYEQYFGPGTRLTVT.

The chain combines TRBV7-9 with TRBJ2-1; no reliable D call. Germline values: CDR1 SEHNR, CDR2 FQNEAQ (reference sequence). This CDR3 region has 11 residues. V was cut by 4 bases and J by 10 bases, with 8 bases left in between. CDR3 DNA sequence: TGTGCCAGCAGCTACCCCCTCGAGCAGTTCTTC. This sequence encodes CASSYPLEQFF.

This chain joins TRBV5-1 and TRBJ2-1; D unclear. Per germline, CDR1 SGHRS and CDR2 YFSETQ. V was trimmed by 1 base and J by 6 bases, leaving 11 bases between them. This CDR3 is 14 amino acids long. This chain's CDR3 is CASSLWSVGNEQFF. Written as DNA, the CDR3 is TGCGCCAGCAGCTTGTGGTCCGTGGGCAATGAGCAGTTCTTC.

This clone was seen a few times. The chain employs TRBV19 and TRBJ1-2; D unclear. The CDR3 extends over 14 amino acids. The V and J ends lost 7 bases and 3 bases respectively, with 15 bases between them. Germline V lookup: CDR1 LNHDA, CDR2 SQIVND (reference sequence). The CDR3 is CASTDEPRYYGYTF. CDR3 sequence (DNA): TGTGCCAGTACCGATGAACCTCGGTACTATGGCTACACCTTC.

V and J are TRBV7-6 and TRBJ2-1; D gene unclear. The CDR3 has 11 residues. V was cut by 1 base and J by 8 bases, with 3 bases left in between. CDR1 is SGHVS, CDR2 FNYEAQ, per germline. The CDR3 DNA sequence: TGTGCCAGCAGCTTAGGGGATGAGCAGTTCTTC. Protein product: CASSLGDEQFF.

Judged by abundance, this clone is medium-sized (0.01 to 0.1%). The chain uses TRBV6-6 and TRBJ1-5, with a weak D call TRBD1 (5 bases). Germline V gives CDR1 MNHNY, CDR2 SVGAGI (reference sequence). This CDR3 region has 14 residues. The V and J ends lost 10 bases and 0 bases respectively, with 13 bases between them. The CDR3 is CATEPGHSNQPQHF. In DNA, the CDR3 is TGTGCCACCGAACCGGGGCATAGCAATCAGCCCCAGCATTTT.

The chain joins TRBV4-2 to TRBJ2-1; D gene ambiguous. CDR1 and CDR2 from the germline V gene are LGHNA and YNFKEQ. The CDR3 has 13 amino acids. The V and J ends lost 0 bases and 7 bases respectively, with 7 bases between them. CDR3 sequence: CASSQDLANEQFF. CDR3 sequence (DNA): TGTGCCAGCAGCCAAGATCTTGCAAATGAGCAGTTCTTC.

The rearrangement links TRBV29-1 to TRBJ2-1, with no clear D. Trimming pared 6 bases from V and 4 bases from J, leaving 13 bases between. This CDR3 region has 13 residues. The germline CDR1 and CDR2 sequences are SQVTM and ANQGSEA. The CDR3 region has the DNA TGCAGCGTGGAACCGGGTCTTTACAATGAGCAGTTCTTC. It yields the protein CSVEPGLYNEQFF.

This clone showed up just a few times. V gene TRBV29-1 combines with J gene TRBJ1-1, with unresolved D. CDR3 size: 14 residues. The ends were cut back, 7 bases at V and 1 base at J, with 16 bases in the middle. Germline CDR1 and CDR2: SQVTM and ANQGSEA. The CDR3 here is CSAREGGWNTEAFF. The CDR3 bases are TGCAGCGCCCGAGAGGGCGGATGGAACACTGAAGCTTTCTTT.

The V and J genes are TRBV27 and TRBJ2-5; D is ambiguous. Trimming left V 5 bases short and J 4 bases short, with 17 bases between. The CDR3 has 15 amino acids. In germline, CDR1 is MNHEY, CDR2 SMNVEV (reference sequence). The CDR3 reads CASSPSWPWRETQYF. CDR3 nucleotide sequence: TGTGCCAGCAGTCCCTCGTGGCCTTGGCGAGAGACCCAGTACTTC.

The J gene is TRBJ2-1, the V gene TRBV5-1; 13 bases agree with TRBD2. The CDR3 is made up of 14 amino acids. After removal of 3 bases from V and 10 bases from J, the junction contained 4 bases not matched to a gene. The V gene's germline CDR1 is SGHRS and CDR2 YFSETQ. CDR3 residues: CASSSGTSGNEQFF. CDR3 in DNA: TGCGCCAGCAGCTCCGGGACTAGCGGGAACGAGCAGTTCTTC.

This sequence joins TRBV30 and TRBJ2-1; TRBD2 aligns across 8 bases. This CDR3 is built from 14 residues. With V trimmed by 7 bases and J by 9 bases, 14 bases remained unmatched. The germline CDR1 and CDR2 sequences are GTSNPN and SVGIG (reference sequence). The CDR3 sequence is CAYFGSGRLGEQFF. The CDR3 nucleotides read TGTGCCTATTTTGGCAGCGGGAGATTGGGTGAGCAGTTCTTC.

The rearrangement links TRBV27 to TRBJ1-5; D is possibly TRBD1 (5 bases). The CDR3 runs to 14 residues. CDR1 MNHEY and CDR2 SMNVEV come from the germline V gene (reference sequence). The V gene lost 11 bases and the J gene lost 5 bases, with 19 bases spanning the gap. CDR3 DNA: TGTGCCTCCCGGATGGCAGGGACGGATCAGCCCCAGCATTTT. This translates into CASRMAGTDQPQHF.

The chain carries TRBV7-9 and TRBJ2-7, with D perhaps TRBD1 or TRBD2 (6 bases each). Germline V CDR1 and CDR2: SEHNR, FQNEAQ (reference sequence). This CDR3 spans 16 amino acids. V was pared by 5 bases and J by 1 base, with 18 bases between. The CDR3 sequence is CASSLGGGNPSYEQYF. The CDR3 nucleotides are TGTGCCAGCAGCCTTGGGGGCGGGAATCCTTCCTACGAGCAGTACTTC.

The chain has TRBV2 and TRBJ2-5; perhaps TRBD1 as D (6 bases). The V gene lost 4 bases and the J gene lost 0 bases, with 15 bases spanning the gap. The CDR3 consists of 16 residues. Germline V gene lookup returns CDR1 SNHLY and CDR2 FYNNEI. CDR3 in DNA: TGTGCCAGCAGTGCTCGGGACACTCTGTACCAAGAGACCCAGTACTTC. As protein: CASSARDTLYQETQYF.

The genes are TRBV5-4 and TRBJ2-5; D ambiguous. Germline values: CDR1 SGHNT, CDR2 YYREEE (reference sequence). V was clipped by 1 base and J by 7 bases, with 11 bases between them. The CDR3 is 13 residues long. The chain's CDR3 is CASSLISLGTQYF. DNA of the CDR3: TGTGCCAGCAGCTTGATAAGCCTCGGGACCCAGTACTTC.

This clone was seen a few times. This CDR3 is CSVETGTSPNYEQYF. For the CDR3, the DNA is TGCAGCGTCGAGACCGGGACTAGTCCCAACTACGAGCAGTACTTC. V gene TRBV29-1 combines with J gene TRBJ2-7; TRBD2 matches at 8 bases. The V and J ends lost 6 bases and 3 bases, in that order; junction bases with no gene match: 13. There are 15 residues in the CDR3. Looked up from germline, CDR1 is SQVTM and CDR2 is ANQGSEA.

CDR3 loop: CASSRRQGTEAFF. CDR3 DNA: TGTGCCAGCAGCAGACGACAGGGGACTGAAGCTTTCTTT. V and J are TRBV7-3 and TRBJ1-1, with 8 bases lining up with TRBD1. CDR1 SGHTA and CDR2 FQGTGA come from the germline V gene. V lost 5 bases, J lost 5 bases, and 4 bases stayed unmatched. This CDR3 contains 13 residues.

The gene calls are TRBV4-1 and TRBJ2-7; either TRBD1 or TRBD2 may supply D (6 bases each). V was clipped by 0 bases and J by 4 bases, with 13 bases between them. Germline V lookup: CDR1 MGHRA, CDR2 YSYEKL. The CDR3 runs 15 residues. CDR3 coding DNA: TGCGCCAGCAGCCAAGAGGGGGGCAGGGTTTACGAGCAGTACTTC. Translation gives CASSQEGGRVYEQYF.

V gene TRBV9 combines with J gene TRBJ2-6, with a tentative D call TRBD1 (6 bases). Germline V CDR1 and CDR2: SGDLS, YYNGEE. The CDR3 loop spans 18 amino acids. V shed 3 bases and J shed 2 bases, with 18 bases lying between them. CDR3: CASSAPVTGKTGANVLTF. The DNA of the CDR3 is TGTGCCAGCAGCGCCCCGGTCACAGGGAAAACTGGGGCCAACGTCCTGACTTTC.

This clone was observed once. This chain connects TRBV13 to TRBJ2-7; D might be TRBD2 (5 bases). The V gene's germline CDR1 is PRHDT and CDR2 FYEKMQ (reference sequence). The V end was cut by 1 base, the J end by 4 bases, with 11 bases between. This CDR3 has 14 amino acids. CDR3 coding DNA: TGTGCCAGCAGCTTAGCGGGGAGCTTATACGAGCAGTACTTC. Protein: CASSLAGSLYEQYF.

A few counts support this clone. J is TRBJ1-1 and V is TRBV7-9, with D uncertain. The germline V and J ends were trimmed by 0 bases and 7 bases, with 9 bases remaining between them. CDR1 is SEHNR and CDR2 is FQNEAQ in the germline V gene (reference sequence). The CDR3 length is 13 residues. CDR3: CASSLAGRLEAFF. As DNA, the CDR3 is TGTGCCAGCAGCTTAGCGGGTCGACTTGAAGCTTTCTTT. The whole variable domain, remainder taken from reference TRBV7-9 and TRBJ1-1, is DTGVSQNPRHKITKRGQNVTFRCDPISEHNRLYWYRQTLGQGPEFLTYFQNEAQLEKSRLLSDRFSAERPKGSFSTLEIQRTEQGDSAMYLCASSLAGRLEAFFGQGTRLTVV.

J is TRBJ2-7 and V is TRBV29-1; D call uncertain. The ends were cut back, 4 bases at V and 3 bases at J, with 10 bases in the middle. The CDR3 sequence is 12 residues long. Germline CDR1 SQVTM, CDR2 ANQGSEA. Written as DNA, the CDR3 is TGCAGCGTTGGTCTCAGAGACTACGAGCAGTACTTC. Its protein is CSVGLRDYEQYF.